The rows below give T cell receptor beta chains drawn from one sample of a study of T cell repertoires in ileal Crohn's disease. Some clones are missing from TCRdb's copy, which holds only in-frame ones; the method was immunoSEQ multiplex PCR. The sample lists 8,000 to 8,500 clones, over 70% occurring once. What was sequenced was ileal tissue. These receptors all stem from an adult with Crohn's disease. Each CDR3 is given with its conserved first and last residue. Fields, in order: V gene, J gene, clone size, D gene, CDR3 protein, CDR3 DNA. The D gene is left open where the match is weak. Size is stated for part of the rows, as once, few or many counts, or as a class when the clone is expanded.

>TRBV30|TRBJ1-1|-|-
CAWSLSDLTEAFF
TGTGCCTGGAGCCTCTCTGACTTGACTGAAGCTTTCTTT
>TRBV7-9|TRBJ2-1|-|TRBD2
CASSYGTSGHEQFF
TGTGCCAGCAGCTACGGGACTAGCGGGCATGAGCAGTTCTTC
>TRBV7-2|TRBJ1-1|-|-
CASREDSFTEAFF
TGTGCCAGCAGAGAGGACAGCTTCACTGAAGCTTTCTTT
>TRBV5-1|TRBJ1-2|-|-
CASSLETAYYGYTF
TGCGCCAGCAGCTTGGAAACAGCCTACTATGGCTACACCTTC
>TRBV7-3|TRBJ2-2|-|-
CASSPQMNTGELFF
TGTGCCAGCAGCCCCCAGATGAACACCGGGGAGCTGTTTTTT
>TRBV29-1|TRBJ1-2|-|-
CSVPAGRYGYTF
TGCAGCGTCCCGGCAGGGCGGTATGGCTACACCTTC
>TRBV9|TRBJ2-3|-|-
CASSVEQYTDTQYF
TGTGCCAGCAGCGTAGAACAGTACACAGATACGCAGTATTTT
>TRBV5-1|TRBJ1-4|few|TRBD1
CASSQQGSNEKLFF
TGCGCCAGCAGCCAACAGGGGAGTAATGAAAAACTGTTTTTT
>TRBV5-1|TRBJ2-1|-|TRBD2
CASSLPSGGLGDNEQFF
TGCGCCAGCAGCTTACCTAGCGGGGGGCTAGGTGACAATGAGCAGTTCTTC
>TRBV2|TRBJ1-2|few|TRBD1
CANPRTGDLYGYTF
TGTGCCAATCCACGGACAGGGGATCTCTATGGCTACACCTTC
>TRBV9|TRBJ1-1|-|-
CASSVPPGEAFF
TGTGCCAGCAGCGTACCTCCCGGGGAAGCTTTCTTT
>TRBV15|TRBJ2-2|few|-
CATSRDSYTGELFF
TGTGCCACCAGCAGAGATTCGTACACCGGGGAGCTGTTTTTT
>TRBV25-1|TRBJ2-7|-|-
CASSDTYEQYF
TGTGCCAGCAGTGACACCTACGAGCAGTACTTC
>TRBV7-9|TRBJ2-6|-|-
CASSPPGSGANVLTF
TGTGCCAGCAGCCCGCCGGGCTCTGGGGCCAACGTCCTGACTTTC
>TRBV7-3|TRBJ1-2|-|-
CASSQHREGGYTF
TGTGCCAGCAGCCAACACAGGGAGGGTGGCTACACCTTC
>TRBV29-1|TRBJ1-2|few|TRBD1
CSVVGGQGQSYTF
TGCAGCGTTGTCGGGGGACAGGGGCAAAGCTACACCTTC
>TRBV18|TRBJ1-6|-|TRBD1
CASSRQGAGYNSPLHF
TGTGCCAGCTCACGACAGGGAGCCGGCTATAATTCACCCCTCCACTTT
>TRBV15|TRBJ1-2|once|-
CATRSGERGYTF
TGTGCCACCCGATCGGGGGAGAGGGGCTACACCTTC
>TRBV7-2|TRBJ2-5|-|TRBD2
CASSLHRTSGGGETQYF
TGTGCCAGCAGCTTACATCGGACTAGCGGGGGGGGTGAGACCCAGTACTTC
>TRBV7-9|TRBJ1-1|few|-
CASSLAGNTEAFF
TGTGCCAGCAGCTTAGCCGGGAACACTGAAGCTTTCTTT
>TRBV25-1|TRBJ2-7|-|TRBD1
CASTDPMAGGRNEQYF
TGTGCCAGCACCGACCCCATGGCAGGGGGCCGAAACGAGCAGTACTTC
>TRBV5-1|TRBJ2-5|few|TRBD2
CASSLSGGQETQYF
TGCGCCAGCAGCCTTAGCGGGGGTCAAGAGACCCAGTACTTC
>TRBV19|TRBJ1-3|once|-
CATNSGSSGNTIYF
TGTGCCACCAATAGCGGGAGCTCTGGAAACACCATATATTTT
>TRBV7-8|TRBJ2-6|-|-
CASTRRSGANVLTF
TGTGCCAGCACGCGGCGCTCTGGGGCCAACGTCCTGACTTTC
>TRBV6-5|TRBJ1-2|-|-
CASSYSGTPNYGYTF
TGTGCCAGCAGTTACTCCGGGACTCCTAACTATGGCTACACCTTC
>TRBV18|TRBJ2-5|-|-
CASSSPLGQEGARGETQYF
TGTGCCAGCTCCTCACCCCTCGGACAGGAGGGAGCTCGGGGGGAGACCCAGTACTTC
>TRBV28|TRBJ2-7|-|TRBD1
CACSTGGNNEQYF
TGTGCCTGCTCGACAGGGGGGAATAACGAGCAGTACTTC
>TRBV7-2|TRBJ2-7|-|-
CASSEPVSVQYF
TGTGCCAGCAGCGAGCCCGTTTCTGTGCAGTACTTC
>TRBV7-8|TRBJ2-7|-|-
CASSRSRGVDEQYF
TGTGCCAGCAGCAGAAGCAGGGGGGTGGACGAGCAGTACTTC
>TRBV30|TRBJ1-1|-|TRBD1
CAWGGQGNEAFF
TGTGCCTGGGGGGGACAGGGGAACGAAGCTTTCTTT
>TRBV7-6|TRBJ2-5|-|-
CASTAKETQYF
TGTGCCAGCACAGCGAAGGAGACCCAGTACTTC